Listed below are T cell receptor beta chains from one sample, sequenced in a study of blood T cell repertoires in COVID-19. Generated by immunoSEQ multiplex PCR, the TCRdb table keeps only in-frame clones and is missing some. The sample includes about 190,000 clones, around four fifths of them seen just once. Source material: peripheral blood. The origin of the receptors is a human donor in a cohort sampled during active COVID-19. Each CDR3 is given with its conserved first and last residue. Each record gives: V gene, CDR3 length, CDR3 protein.

V gene: TRBV18; CDR3 length: 16; CDR3 protein: CASSPPVFTGILQAFF
V gene: TRBV18; CDR3 length: 14; CDR3 protein: CASSSSGSAETQYF
V gene: TRBV7-9; CDR3 length: 13; CDR3 protein: CASSPATGHGYTF
V gene: TRBV18; CDR3 length: 18; CDR3 protein: CASSPLTGWEGSTDTQYF
V gene: TRBV9; CDR3 length: 12; CDR3 protein: CASSPTGYEQYF
V gene: TRBV4-2; CDR3 length: 17; CDR3 protein: CASSPGLGGSRGETQYF
V gene: TRBV5-6; CDR3 length: 13; CDR3 protein: CASRPQGSYGYTF
V gene: TRBV6-5; CDR3 length: 14; CDR3 protein: CASSYGEFGSPLHF
V gene: TRBV6-1; CDR3 length: 17; CDR3 protein: CASSESTGDLPNEKLFF
V gene: TRBV7-9; CDR3 length: 15; CDR3 protein: CASSLGRGLNTEAFF
V gene: TRBV19; CDR3 length: 14; CDR3 protein: CASTSGTSYNEQFF
V gene: TRBV5-1; CDR3 length: 15; CDR3 protein: CASSPGVKYQETQYF
V gene: TRBV6-5; CDR3 length: 13; CDR3 protein: CASSSTGNEKLFF
V gene: TRBV5-5; CDR3 length: 14; CDR3 protein: CASSWAGGNTEAFF
V gene: TRBV10-3; CDR3 length: 15; CDR3 protein: CAISDSQAGNSPLHF
V gene: TRBV5-1; CDR3 length: 15; CDR3 protein: CASSLDPTAQETQYF
V gene: TRBV7-6; CDR3 length: 16; CDR3 protein: CASSPRPSGFQETQYF
V gene: TRBV5-1; CDR3 length: 15; CDR3 protein: CASSLEGGFGETQYF
V gene: TRBV6-1; CDR3 length: 13; CDR3 protein: CASSEAEGQYTFF
V gene: TRBV7-9; CDR3 length: 17; CDR3 protein: CASSLHSGQGADQPQHF
V gene: TRBV27; CDR3 length: 13; CDR3 protein: CASSFRQNTEAFF
V gene: TRBV24-1; CDR3 length: 14; CDR3 protein: CATSDPRTIDTQYF
V gene: TRBV11-2; CDR3 length: 17; CDR3 protein: CASSSFLLAGASYEQYF
V gene: TRBV9; CDR3 length: 13; CDR3 protein: CASSRSGANVLTF
V gene: TRBV5-1; CDR3 length: 16; CDR3 protein: CASSPSGTGSTGTQFF
V gene: TRBV3-1/TRBV3-2; CDR3 length: 12; CDR3 protein: CASSQLGFEAFF
V gene: TRBV24-1; CDR3 length: 15; CDR3 protein: CATSDQTGHYNEQFF
V gene: TRBV3-1/TRBV3-2; CDR3 length: 16; CDR3 protein: CASSQVVSLRGTEAFF
V gene: TRBV14; CDR3 length: 18; CDR3 protein: CASSQALVAGGFGNEQFF
V gene: TRBV7-9; CDR3 length: 13; CDR3 protein: CASSFVLNTEAFF
V gene: TRBV19; CDR3 length: 15; CDR3 protein: CASTDLGRAGEKLFF
V gene: TRBV4-1; CDR3 length: 15; CDR3 protein: CASRSLGTSHNEQFF
V gene: TRBV5-1; CDR3 length: 14; CDR3 protein: CASSLAGVQETQYF
V gene: TRBV19; CDR3 length: 16; CDR3 protein: CASRTGARTGNEKLFF
V gene: TRBV3-1/TRBV3-2; CDR3 length: 15; CDR3 protein: CASSWGDPYNSPLHF
V gene: TRBV5-6; CDR3 length: 13; CDR3 protein: CASSPPGGDIQYF
V gene: TRBV28; CDR3 length: 14; CDR3 protein: CASSGTGHLATMYF
V gene: TRBV20-1; CDR3 length: 11; CDR3 protein: CSGRRQETQYF
V gene: TRBV9; CDR3 length: 15; CDR3 protein: CASSVLGGANEKLFF
V gene: TRBV5-1; CDR3 length: 15; CDR3 protein: CASSAGRRYQETQYF
V gene: TRBV2; CDR3 length: 15; CDR3 protein: CASTYSGGFSYEQYF
V gene: TRBV7-2; CDR3 length: 16; CDR3 protein: CASSFVPSAENSPLHF
V gene: TRBV11-2; CDR3 length: 13; CDR3 protein: CASSGGVQETQYF
V gene: TRBV6-4; CDR3 length: 13; CDR3 protein: CASSGGNTGELFF
V gene: TRBV5-8; CDR3 length: 15; CDR3 protein: CASRRGRTQEETQYF
V gene: TRBV7-9; CDR3 length: 15; CDR3 protein: CASSLAGTRRNEQFF
V gene: TRBV28; CDR3 length: 13; CDR3 protein: CASQTSGGQPQHF